This TCR beta chain was obtained from a study of blood T cells in healthy people across ages. A remark on this clonotype: As yet, its antigen is unknown.

Study-level results: Reliance upon unsorted PBMCs precluded definitive naive versus antigen-experienced comparison.

For the second PCR, which ran for 7 to 11 cycles, a sample-barcoded 5' primer and a J-beta primer mix were used. Sequencing recovered at least 3 million CDR3-containing paired-end reads from each sample. One entry per CDR3 protein results from TCRdb running MiXCR on the 5' RACE reads. The top ten clones hold 3% of a sample with around 780,000 distinct CDR3 sequences, roughly 25% of them seen once. CDR1 MNHEY and CDR2 SVGEGT come from the germline V gene. The CDR3 is made up of 12 amino acids. Trimming left V 5 bases short and J 9 bases short, with 13 bases between. This same sample was also part of a study on T cells of mothers and their children. That paper states: Per child, around 3 million TCR beta CDR3 reads were obtained, against over 9 million per mother.

The rearrangement uses TRBV6-2 or TRBV6-3 and TRBJ2-5, with D uncertain. The source of this sequence is a boy aged 5-17 years in good health. Sequencing used blood. CDR3 in amino acids: CASSPAATAQYF. In DNA, the CDR3 is TGTGCCAGCAGTCCGGCCGCCACGGCCCAGTACTTC.